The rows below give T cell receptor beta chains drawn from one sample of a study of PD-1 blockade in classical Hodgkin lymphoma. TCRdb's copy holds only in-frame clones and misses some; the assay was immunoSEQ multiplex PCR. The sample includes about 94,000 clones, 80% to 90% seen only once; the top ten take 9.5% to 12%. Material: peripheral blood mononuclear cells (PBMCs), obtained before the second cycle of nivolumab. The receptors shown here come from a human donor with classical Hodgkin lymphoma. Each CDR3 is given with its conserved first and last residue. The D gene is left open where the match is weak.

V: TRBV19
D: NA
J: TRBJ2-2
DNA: TGTGCCAGTAGTAACGTAGGGAACACCGGGGAGCTGTTTTTT
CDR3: CASSNVGNTGELFF

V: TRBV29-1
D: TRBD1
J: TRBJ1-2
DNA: TGCAGCGTTGAAAGGGACAGGGTGTTTGGCTACACCTTC
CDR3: CSVERDRVFGYTF

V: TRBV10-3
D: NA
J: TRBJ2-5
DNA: TGTGCCATCAGTGAGTCCGGGGGACCCCAAGAGACCCAGTACTTC
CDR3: CAISESGGPQETQYF

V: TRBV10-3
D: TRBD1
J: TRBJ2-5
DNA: TGTGCCATCAGGCCGGACAGGGGGTTCGAGACCCAGTACTTC
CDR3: CAIRPDRGFETQYF

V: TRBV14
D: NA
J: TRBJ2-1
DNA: TGTGCCAGCAGCCAAATCCAGGGACTTTACAATGAGCAGTTCTTC
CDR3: CASSQIQGLYNEQFF

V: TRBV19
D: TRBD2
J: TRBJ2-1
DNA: TGTGCCAGTAGTATGAGCCTTACTAGCGGGAGGGCCGGGGAGCAGTTCTTC
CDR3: CASSMSLTSGRAGEQFF

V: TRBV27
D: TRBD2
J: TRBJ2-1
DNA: TGTGCCGTAGGACTAGCGGGAGTAGCAAAAATCTCCGATGAGCAGTTCTTC
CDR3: CAVGLAGVAKISDEQFF

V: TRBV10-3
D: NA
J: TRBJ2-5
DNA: TGTGCCATCGAGGGGGGTTGGGAAGAGACCCAGTACTTC
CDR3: CAIEGGWEETQYF

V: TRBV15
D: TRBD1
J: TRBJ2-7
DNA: TGTGCCACCAGCAGGGACGGACAGGGTGGTGACGAGCAGTACTTC
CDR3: CATSRDGQGGDEQYF

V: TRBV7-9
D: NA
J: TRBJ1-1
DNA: TGTGCCAGCAGCGGACCTGGAGTCCCTGAAGCTTTCTTT
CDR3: CASSGPGVPEAFF

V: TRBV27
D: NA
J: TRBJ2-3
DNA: TGTGCCAGCAGTGAGACCCGACTAGTTATTGGGGCAGCAGATACGCAGTATTTT
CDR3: CASSETRLVIGAADTQYF

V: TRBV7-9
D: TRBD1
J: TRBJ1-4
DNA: TGTGCCAGCAGCCCCACGGGACAGGCAACGAATGAAAAACTGTTTTTT
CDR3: CASSPTGQATNEKLFF

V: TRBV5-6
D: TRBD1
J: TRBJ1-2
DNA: TGTGCCAGCAGCCTCCGGGACAGGGATCTTTACAGCTACACCTTC
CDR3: CASSLRDRDLYSYTF

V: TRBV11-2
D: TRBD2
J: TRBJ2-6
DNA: TGTGCCAGCAGCTTAGTGGCACTAGCGTACGGGGCCAACGTCCTGACTTTC
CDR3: CASSLVALAYGANVLTF

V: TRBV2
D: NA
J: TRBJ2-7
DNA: TGTGCCAGCAATCGGGGTTACTACGAGCAGTACTTC
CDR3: CASNRGYYEQYF

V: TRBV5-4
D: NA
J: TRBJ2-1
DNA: TGTGCCAGCAGCTTGGAAGGAGGCAATGAGCAGTTCTTC
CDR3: CASSLEGGNEQFF

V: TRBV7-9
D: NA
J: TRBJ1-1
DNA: TGTGCCAGCAGCTTAACAGCAGTATCAGCTTTCTTT
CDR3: CASSLTAVSAFF